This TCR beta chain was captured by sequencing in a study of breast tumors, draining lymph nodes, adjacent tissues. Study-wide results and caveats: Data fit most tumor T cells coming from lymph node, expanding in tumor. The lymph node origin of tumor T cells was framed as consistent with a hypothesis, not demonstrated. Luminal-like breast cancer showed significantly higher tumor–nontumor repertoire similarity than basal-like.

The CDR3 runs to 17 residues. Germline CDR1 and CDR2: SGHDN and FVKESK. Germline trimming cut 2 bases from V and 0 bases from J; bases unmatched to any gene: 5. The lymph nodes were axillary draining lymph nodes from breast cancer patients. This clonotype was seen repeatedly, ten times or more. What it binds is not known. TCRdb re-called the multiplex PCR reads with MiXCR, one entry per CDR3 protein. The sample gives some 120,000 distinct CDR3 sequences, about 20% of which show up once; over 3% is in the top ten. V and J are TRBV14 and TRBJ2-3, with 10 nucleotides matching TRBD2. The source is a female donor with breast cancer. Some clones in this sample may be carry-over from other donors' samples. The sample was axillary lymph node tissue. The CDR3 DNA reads TGTGCCAGCAGCCAACTAGCGGGGGCCTCTAGCACAGATACGCAGTATTTT. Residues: CASSQLAGASSTDTQYF.